A single sample gave rise to the 10 T cell receptor beta chains below, sequenced in a study of radiotherapy plus CTLA-4 blockade in lung cancer. Clones were read by immunoSEQ multiplex PCR, and TCRdb kept only the in-frame ones, dropping some. The table records about 62,000 clones, roughly four fifths of them present only once. The material sequenced was peripheral blood, taken from a patient treated with radiotherapy plus ipilimumab. The receptors were gathered from a human donor with non-small cell lung cancer who had a complete response to radiotherapy plus ipilimumab.

The rearrangement joins TRBV4-1 to TRBJ2-3, with 10 bases aligning to TRBD2. J gave up 1 base and V 2 bases, and 3 bases lay outside the gene matches. From germline, CDR1 is MGHRA and CDR2 YSYEKL. The CDR3 runs to 16 residues. As DNA, the CDR3 is TGCGCCAGCAGCCAACGACTAGCGGGCCGCACAGATACGCAGTATTTT. Translated, it gives CASSQRLAGRTDTQYF.

The chain combines TRBV6-6 with TRBJ2-2; TRBD1 might be the D (5 bases). The CDR3 length is 16 residues. Trimming removed 2 bases at V and 0 bases at J, with 10 bases between. Germline CDR1 is MNHNY and CDR2 is SVGAGI (reference sequence). The CDR3 region is CASSYLSRANTGELFF. CDR3 nucleotides: TGTGCCAGCAGTTACCTTAGCAGGGCGAACACCGGGGAGCTGTTTTTT.

The chain uses TRBV27 and TRBJ2-7, with no clear D. Germline CDR1 is MNHEY and CDR2 is SMNVEV (reference sequence). The V gene lost 0 bases and the J gene lost 4 bases, with 7 bases spanning the gap. The CDR3 has 13 residues. CDR3 amino acids: CASSLSPQYEQYF. As DNA, the CDR3 is TGTGCCAGCAGTTTATCCCCCCAGTACGAGCAGTACTTC.

The V and J genes are TRBV19 and TRBJ2-3, with TRBD2 matching over 10 bases. CDR3 length: 18 residues. The germline V gene encodes CDR1 LNHDA and CDR2 SQIVND (reference sequence). The junction had 11 bases not matched to a gene; V was cut back by 4 bases and J by 1 base. As DNA, the CDR3 is TGTGCCAGTAGTAGTCGACCCGGGACTAGCGATCGCACAGATACGCAGTATTTT. This gives the protein CASSSRPGTSDRTDTQYF.

This sequence joins TRBV19 and TRBJ2-2, with D possibly matching TRBD2 (7 bases). V was clipped by 5 bases and J by 4 bases, with 8 bases between them. CDR1 and CDR2 from the germline V gene are LNHDA and SQIVND (reference sequence). The CDR3 is 13 amino acids. For the CDR3, the DNA is TGTGCCAGTAGTGCGGGGGCCACCGGGGAGCTGTTTTTT. This translates into CASSAGATGELFF.

The V gene is TRBV6-5, the J gene TRBJ1-1; 7 bases are a match to TRBD1. The CDR3 extends over 14 amino acids. V lost 8 bases and J lost 1; bases outside the gene matches: 7. From germline, CDR1 is MNHEY and CDR2 SVGAGI. The CDR3, as DNA: TGTGCCAGCTCCCCGGGACAGCCGAACACTGAAGCTTTCTTT. This translates into CASSPGQPNTEAFF.

This clone is judged large. V is TRBV19 and J is TRBJ1-2; 9 bases are a match to TRBD1. Germline V gene data show CDR1 as LNHDA and CDR2 as SQIVND (reference sequence). V dropped 7 bases and J dropped 3; count of bases not matched to a gene: 9. This CDR3 contains 15 residues. DNA of the CDR3: TGTGCCAGTACGACCAAGACAGGGGGATACTATGGCTACACCTTC. Translating it yields CASTTKTGGYYGYTF.

CDR3 nucleotides: TGTGCCAGCAGCACCTTCGGGACTAGCGAAGAGACCCAGTACTTC. Its translation: CASSTFGTSEETQYF. J is TRBJ2-5 and V is TRBV28, with TRBD2 matching over 10 bases. CDR1 MDHEN and CDR2 SYDVKM come from the germline V gene. CDR3 length: 15 amino acids. The junction had 7 bases not matched to a gene; V was cut back by 6 bases and J by 3 bases.

There are a few counts of this clone. The CDR3: CASSPQSGGTYNEQFF. CDR3 sequence (DNA): TGTGCCAGCAGCCCCCAAAGCGGGGGAACCTACAATGAGCAGTTCTTC. The rearrangement joins TRBV7-2 to TRBJ2-1; 8 bases align to TRBD2. V lost 5 bases, J lost 2 bases, and 8 bases stayed unmatched. Germline V CDR1 and CDR2: SGHTA, FQGNSA. The CDR3 is 16 amino acids.

The chain has TRBV29-1 and TRBJ1-2, with 8 bases fitting TRBD1. CDR3 length: 14 residues. V gave up 2 bases and J gave up 1 base; unmatched junction bases: 3. Germline loops: CDR1 SQVTM, CDR2 ANQGSEA. CDR3 in amino acids: CSVEPGQGNYGYTF. The CDR3 DNA is TGCAGCGTTGAACCTGGACAGGGTAACTATGGCTACACCTTC.